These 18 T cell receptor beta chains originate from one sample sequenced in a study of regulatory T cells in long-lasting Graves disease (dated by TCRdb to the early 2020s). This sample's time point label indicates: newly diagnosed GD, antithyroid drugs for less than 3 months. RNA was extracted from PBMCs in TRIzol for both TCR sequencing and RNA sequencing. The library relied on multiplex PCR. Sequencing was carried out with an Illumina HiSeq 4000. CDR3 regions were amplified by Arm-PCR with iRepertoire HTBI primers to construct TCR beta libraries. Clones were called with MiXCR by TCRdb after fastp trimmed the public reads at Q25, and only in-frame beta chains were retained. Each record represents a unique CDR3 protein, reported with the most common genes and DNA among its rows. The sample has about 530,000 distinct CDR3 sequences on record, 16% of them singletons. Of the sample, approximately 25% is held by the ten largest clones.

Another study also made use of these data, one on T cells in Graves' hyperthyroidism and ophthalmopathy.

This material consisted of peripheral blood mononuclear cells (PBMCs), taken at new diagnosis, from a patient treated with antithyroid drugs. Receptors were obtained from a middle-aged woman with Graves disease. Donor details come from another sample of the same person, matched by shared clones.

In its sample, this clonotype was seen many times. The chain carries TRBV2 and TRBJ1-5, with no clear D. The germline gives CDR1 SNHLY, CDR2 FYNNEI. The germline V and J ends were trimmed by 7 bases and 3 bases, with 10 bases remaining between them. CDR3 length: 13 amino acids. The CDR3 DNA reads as TGTGCCAGCAAGTACATGACCAATCAGCCCCAGCATTTT. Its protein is CASKYMTNQPQHF.

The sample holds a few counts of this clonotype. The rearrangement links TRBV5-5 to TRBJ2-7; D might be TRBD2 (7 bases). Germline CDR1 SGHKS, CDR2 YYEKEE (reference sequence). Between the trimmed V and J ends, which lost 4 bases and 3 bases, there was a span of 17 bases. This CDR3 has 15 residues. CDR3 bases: TGTGCCAGCAGCCCCCGCGGGCGGGGGCTCTACGAGCAGTACTTC. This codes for CASSPRGRGLYEQYF.

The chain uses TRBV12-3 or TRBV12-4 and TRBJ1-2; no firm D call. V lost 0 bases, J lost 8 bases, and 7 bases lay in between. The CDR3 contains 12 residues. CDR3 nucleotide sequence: TGTGCCAGCAGTTTAGCTGCGGTCGGCTACACCTTC. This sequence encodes CASSLAAVGYTF.

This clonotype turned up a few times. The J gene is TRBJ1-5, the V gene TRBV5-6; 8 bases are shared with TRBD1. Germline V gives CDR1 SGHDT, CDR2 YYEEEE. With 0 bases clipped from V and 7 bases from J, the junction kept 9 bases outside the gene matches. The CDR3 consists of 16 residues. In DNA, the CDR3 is TGTGCCAGCAGCTTGGGAGCACAGGGGGGGAAGCAGCCCCAGCATTTT. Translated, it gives CASSLGAQGGKQPQHF. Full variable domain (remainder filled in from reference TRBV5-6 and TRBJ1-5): DAGVTQSPTHLIKTRGQQVTLRCSPKSGHDTVSWYQQALGQGPQFIFQYYEEEERQRGNFPDRFSGHQFPNYSSELNVNALLLGDSALYLCASSLGAQGGKQPQHFGDGTRLSIL.

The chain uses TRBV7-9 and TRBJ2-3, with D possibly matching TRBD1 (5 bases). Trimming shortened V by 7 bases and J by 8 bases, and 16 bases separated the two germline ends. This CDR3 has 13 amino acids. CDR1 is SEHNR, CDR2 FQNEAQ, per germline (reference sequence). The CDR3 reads CASIAGGAFTQYF. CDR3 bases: TGTGCCAGCATCGCAGGTGGGGCCTTTACGCAGTATTTT.

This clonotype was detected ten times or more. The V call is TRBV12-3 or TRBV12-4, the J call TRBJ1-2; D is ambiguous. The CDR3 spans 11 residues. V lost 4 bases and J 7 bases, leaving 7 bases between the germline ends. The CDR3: CASSSGGGYTF. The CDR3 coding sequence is TGTGCCAGCAGTTCAGGCGGTGGCTACACCTTC.

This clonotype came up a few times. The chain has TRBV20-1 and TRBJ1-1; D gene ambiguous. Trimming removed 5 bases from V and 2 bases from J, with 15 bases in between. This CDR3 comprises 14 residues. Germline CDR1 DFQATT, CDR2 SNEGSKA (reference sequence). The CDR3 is CSAAHDWFNTEAFF. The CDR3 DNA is TGCAGTGCTGCCCACGATTGGTTCAACACTGAAGCTTTCTTT.

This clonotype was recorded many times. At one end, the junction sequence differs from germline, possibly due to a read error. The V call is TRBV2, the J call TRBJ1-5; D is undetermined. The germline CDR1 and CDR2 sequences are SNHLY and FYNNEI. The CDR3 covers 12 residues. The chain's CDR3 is CASSYGPPLPNF. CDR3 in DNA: TGTGCCAGCAGTTACGGGCCCCCCCTTCCAAATTTT.

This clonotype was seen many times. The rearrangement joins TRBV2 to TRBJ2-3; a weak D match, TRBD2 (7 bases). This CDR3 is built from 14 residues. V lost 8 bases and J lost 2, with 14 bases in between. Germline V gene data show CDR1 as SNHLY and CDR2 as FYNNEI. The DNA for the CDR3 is TGTGCCAGCCGACGGGGGGCCCACACAGATACGCAGTATTTT. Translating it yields CASRRGAHTDTQYF. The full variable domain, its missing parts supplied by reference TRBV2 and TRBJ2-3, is EPEVTQTPSHQVTQMGQEVILRCVPISNHLYFYWYRQILGQKVEFLVSFYNNEISEKSEIFDDQFSVERPDGSNFTLKIRSTKLEDSAMYFCASRRGAHTDTQYFGPGTRLTVL.

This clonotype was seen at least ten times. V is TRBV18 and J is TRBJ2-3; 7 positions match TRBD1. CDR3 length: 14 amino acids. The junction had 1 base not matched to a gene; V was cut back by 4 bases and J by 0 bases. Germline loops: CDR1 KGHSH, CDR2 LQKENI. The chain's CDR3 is CASSQGASTDTQYF. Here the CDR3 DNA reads TGTGCCAGCTCACAGGGGGCTAGCACAGATACGCAGTATTTT.

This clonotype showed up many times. CDR3 protein: CASSPGGGSETQYF. CDR3 bases: TGTGCCAGCAGTCCCGGCGGGGGGTCGGAGACCCAGTACTTC. This chain connects TRBV28 to TRBJ2-5, with 8 nucleotides matching TRBD2. The CDR3 runs 14 residues. From germline, CDR1 is MDHEN and CDR2 SYDVKM. V was pared by 5 bases and J by 5 bases, with 7 bases of the junction left unmatched. Complete variable domain (other parts from reference TRBV28 and TRBJ2-5): DVKVTQSSRYLVKRTGEKVFLECVQDMDHENMFWYRQDPGLGLRLIYFSYDVKMKEKGDIPEGYSVSREKKERFSLILESASTNQTSMYLCASSPGGGSETQYFGPGTRLLVL.

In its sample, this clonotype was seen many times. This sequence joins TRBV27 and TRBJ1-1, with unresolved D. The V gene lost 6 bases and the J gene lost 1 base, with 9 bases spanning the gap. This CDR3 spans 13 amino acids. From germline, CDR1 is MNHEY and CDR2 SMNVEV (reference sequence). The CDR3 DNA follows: TGTGCCAGCAGCTCTGCCCCGAACACTGAAGCTTTCTTT. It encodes CASSSAPNTEAFF.

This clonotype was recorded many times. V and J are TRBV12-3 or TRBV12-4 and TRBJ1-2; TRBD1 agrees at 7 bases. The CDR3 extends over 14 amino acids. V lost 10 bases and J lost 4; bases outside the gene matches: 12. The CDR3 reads CAIPGRGGGYGYTF. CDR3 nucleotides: TGTGCCATCCCCGGCCGAGGGGGCGGCTATGGCTACACCTTC.

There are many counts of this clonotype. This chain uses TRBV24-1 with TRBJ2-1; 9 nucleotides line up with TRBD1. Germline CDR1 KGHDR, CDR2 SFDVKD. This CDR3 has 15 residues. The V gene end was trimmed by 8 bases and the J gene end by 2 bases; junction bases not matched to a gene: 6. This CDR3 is CATNSGQGTYNEQFF. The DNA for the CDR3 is TGTGCCACCAATTCTGGACAGGGGACCTACAATGAGCAGTTCTTC.

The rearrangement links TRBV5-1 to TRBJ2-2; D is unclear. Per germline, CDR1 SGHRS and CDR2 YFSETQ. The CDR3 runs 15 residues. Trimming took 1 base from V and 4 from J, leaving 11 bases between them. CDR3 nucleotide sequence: TGCGCCAGCAGCTTGAAGAGCGCCAGCACCGGGGAGCTGTTTTTT. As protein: CASSLKSASTGELFF.

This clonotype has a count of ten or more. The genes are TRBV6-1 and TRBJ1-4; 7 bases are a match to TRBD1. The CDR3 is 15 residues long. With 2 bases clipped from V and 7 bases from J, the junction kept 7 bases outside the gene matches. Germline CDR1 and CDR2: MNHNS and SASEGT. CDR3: CASSERDSGAEKLFF. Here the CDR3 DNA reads TGTGCCAGCAGTGAACGGGACAGCGGAGCTGAAAAACTGTTTTTT.

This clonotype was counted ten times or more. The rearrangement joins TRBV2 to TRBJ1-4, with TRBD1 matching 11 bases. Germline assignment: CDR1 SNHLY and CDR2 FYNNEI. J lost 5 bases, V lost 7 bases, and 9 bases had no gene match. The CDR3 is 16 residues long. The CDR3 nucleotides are TGTGCCAGCAACGGACAGGGGGCGTTCATAAATGAAAAACTGTTTTTT. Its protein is CASNGQGAFINEKLFF.

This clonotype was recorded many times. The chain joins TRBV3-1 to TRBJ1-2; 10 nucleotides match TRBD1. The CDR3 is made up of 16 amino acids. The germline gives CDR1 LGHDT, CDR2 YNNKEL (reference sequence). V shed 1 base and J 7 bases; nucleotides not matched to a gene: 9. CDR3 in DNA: TGTGCCAGCAGCCAAGGGCCGGGGACAGGGGATCGTGGCTACACCTTC. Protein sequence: CASSQGPGTGDRGYTF.